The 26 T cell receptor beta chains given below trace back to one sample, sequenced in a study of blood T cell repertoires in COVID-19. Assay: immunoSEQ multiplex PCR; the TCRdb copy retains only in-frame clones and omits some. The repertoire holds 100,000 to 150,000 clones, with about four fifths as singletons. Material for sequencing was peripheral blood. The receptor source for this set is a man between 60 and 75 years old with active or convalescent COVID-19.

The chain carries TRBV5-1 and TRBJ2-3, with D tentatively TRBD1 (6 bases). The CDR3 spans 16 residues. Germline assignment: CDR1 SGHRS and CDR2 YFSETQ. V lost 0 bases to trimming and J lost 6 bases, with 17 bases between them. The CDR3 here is CASSLALQGLLDTQYF. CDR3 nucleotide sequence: TGCGCCAGCAGCTTGGCCCTACAGGGATTATTGGATACGCAGTATTTT.

In DNA, the CDR3 is TGTGCCAGCGGGAGGGCGACTACTAGCACAGATACGCAGTATTTT. It is translated as CASGRATTSTDTQYF. V usage is TRBV7-2 and J usage is TRBJ2-3, with TRBD2 matching over 7 bases. Trimming cost V 8 bases and J 0 bases; bases outside gene matches: 8. The CDR3 sequence is 15 residues long. Germline V gene data show CDR1 as SGHTA and CDR2 as FQGNSA.

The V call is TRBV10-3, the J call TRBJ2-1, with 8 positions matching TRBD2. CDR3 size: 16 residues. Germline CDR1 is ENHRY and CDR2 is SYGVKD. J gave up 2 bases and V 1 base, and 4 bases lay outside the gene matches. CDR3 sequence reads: CAISEFGGGTYNEQFF. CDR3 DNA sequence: TGTGCCATCAGTGAGTTCGGGGGGGGAACCTACAATGAGCAGTTCTTC.

The CDR3 is CASGSGNQPQHF. DNA for the CDR3: TGTGCCAGCGGATCAGGGAATCAGCCCCAGCATTTT. The V gene is TRBV7-2, the J gene TRBJ1-5; possible D gene TRBD1, 5 bases. The V end lost 8 bases, the J end lost 4 bases, and 9 bases lay between the germline ends. CDR3 size: 12 residues. The germline gives CDR1 SGHTA, CDR2 FQGNSA.

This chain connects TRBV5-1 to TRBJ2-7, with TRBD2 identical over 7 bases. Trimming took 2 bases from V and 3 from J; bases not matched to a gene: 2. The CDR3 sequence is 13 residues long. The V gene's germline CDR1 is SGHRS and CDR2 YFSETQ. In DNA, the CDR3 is TGCGCCAGCAGCTTACGGACTAGCTACGAGCAGTACTTC. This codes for CASSLRTSYEQYF.

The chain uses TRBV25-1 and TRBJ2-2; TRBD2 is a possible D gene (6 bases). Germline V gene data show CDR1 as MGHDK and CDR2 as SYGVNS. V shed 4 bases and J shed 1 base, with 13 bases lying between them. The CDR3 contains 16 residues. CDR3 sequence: CASSAWAGRNTGELFF. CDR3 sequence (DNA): TGTGCCAGCAGTGCCTGGGCGGGGCGGAACACCGGGGAGCTGTTTTTT.

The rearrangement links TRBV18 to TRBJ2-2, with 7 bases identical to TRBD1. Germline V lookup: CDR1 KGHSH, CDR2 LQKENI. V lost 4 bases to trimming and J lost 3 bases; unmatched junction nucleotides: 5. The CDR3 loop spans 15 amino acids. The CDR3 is CASSRDRVDTGELFF. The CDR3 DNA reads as TGTGCCAGCTCACGCGACAGGGTAGACACCGGGGAGCTGTTTTTT. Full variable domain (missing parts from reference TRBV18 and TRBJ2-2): NAGVMQNPRHLVRRRGQEARLRCSPMKGHSHVYWYRQLPEEGLKFMVYLQKENIIDESGMPKERFSAEFPKEGPSILRIQQVVRGDSAAYFCASSRDRVDTGELFFGEGSRLTVL.

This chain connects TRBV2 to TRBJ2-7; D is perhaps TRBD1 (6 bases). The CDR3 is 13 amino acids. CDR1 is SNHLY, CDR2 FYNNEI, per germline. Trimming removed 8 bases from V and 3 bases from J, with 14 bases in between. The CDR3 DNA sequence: TGTGCCAGCCGCACAGGGCCCGACTACGAGCAGTACTTC. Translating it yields CASRTGPDYEQYF.

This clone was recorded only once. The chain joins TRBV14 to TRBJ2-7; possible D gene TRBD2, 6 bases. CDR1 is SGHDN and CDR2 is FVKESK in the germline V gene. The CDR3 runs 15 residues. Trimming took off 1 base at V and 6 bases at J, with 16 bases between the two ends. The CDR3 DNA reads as TGTGCCAGCAGCCAAGGCCCCGGGACTCTCTCCGAGCAGTACTTC. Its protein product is CASSQGPGTLSEQYF.

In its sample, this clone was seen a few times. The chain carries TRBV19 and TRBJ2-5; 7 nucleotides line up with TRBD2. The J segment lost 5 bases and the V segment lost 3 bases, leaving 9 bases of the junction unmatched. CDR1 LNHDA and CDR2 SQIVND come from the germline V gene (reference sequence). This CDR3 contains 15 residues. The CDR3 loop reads CASSMAAGAGETQYF. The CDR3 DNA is TGTGCCAGTAGTATGGCGGCGGGAGCGGGGGAGACCCAGTACTTC.

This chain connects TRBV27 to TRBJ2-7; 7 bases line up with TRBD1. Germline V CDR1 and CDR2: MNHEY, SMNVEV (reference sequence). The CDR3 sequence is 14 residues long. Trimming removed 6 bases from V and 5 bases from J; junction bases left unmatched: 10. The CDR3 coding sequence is TGTGCCAGCAGCCCGGGGACAGCGGCTAACGAGCAGTACTTC. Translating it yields CASSPGTAANEQYF.

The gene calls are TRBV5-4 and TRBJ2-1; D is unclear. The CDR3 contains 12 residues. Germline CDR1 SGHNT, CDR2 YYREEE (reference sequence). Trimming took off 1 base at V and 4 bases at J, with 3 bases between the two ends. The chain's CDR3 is CASSLPYNEQFF. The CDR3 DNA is TGTGCCAGCAGCTTGCCTTACAATGAGCAGTTCTTC.

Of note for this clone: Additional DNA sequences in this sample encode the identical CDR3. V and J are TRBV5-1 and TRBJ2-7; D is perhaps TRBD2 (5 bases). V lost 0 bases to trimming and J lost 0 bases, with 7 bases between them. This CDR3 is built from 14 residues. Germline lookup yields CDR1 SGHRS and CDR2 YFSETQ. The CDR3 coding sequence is TGCGCCAGCAGCTTGGAAGCGGACTCCTACGAGCAGTACTTC. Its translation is CASSLEADSYEQYF.

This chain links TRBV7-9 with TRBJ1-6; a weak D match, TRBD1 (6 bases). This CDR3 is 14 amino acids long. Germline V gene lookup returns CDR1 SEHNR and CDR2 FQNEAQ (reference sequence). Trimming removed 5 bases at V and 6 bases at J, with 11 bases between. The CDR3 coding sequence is TGTGCCAGCAGCCCTGGACAGTTTAATTCACCCCTCCACTTT. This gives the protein CASSPGQFNSPLHF. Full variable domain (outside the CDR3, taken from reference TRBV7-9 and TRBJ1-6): DTGVSQNPRHKITKRGQNVTFRCDPISEHNRLYWYRQTLGQGPEFLTYFQNEAQLEKSRLLSDRFSAERPKGSFSTLEIQRTEQGDSAMYLCASSPGQFNSPLHFGNGTRLTVT.

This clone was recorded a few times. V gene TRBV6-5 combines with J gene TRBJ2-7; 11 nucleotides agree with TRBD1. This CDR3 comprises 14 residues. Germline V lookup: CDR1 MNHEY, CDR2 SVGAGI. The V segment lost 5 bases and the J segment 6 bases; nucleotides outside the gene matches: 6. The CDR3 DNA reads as TGTGCCAGCAGTATGGGACAGGGGGTCGGCGAGCAGTACTTC. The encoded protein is CASSMGQGVGEQYF.

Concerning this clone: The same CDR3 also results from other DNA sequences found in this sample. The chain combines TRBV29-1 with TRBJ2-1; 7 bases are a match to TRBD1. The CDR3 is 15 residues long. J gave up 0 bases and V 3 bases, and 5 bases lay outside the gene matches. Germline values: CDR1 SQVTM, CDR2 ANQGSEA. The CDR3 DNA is TGCAGCGTTGAGGTGTGGGACAGCTCCTACAATGAGCAGTTCTTC. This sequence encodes CSVEVWDSSYNEQFF.

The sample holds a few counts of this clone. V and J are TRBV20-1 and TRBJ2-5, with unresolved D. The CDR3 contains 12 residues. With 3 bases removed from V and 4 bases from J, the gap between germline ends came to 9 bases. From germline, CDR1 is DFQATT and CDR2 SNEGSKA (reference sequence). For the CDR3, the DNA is TGCAGTGCTAGTGCGCAGTTAGAGACCCAGTACTTC. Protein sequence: CSASAQLETQYF.

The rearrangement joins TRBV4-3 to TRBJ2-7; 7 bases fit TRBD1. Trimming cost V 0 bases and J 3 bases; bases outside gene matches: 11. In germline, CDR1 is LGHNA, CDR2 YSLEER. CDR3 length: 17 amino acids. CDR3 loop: CASSQDWFRGPNYEQYF. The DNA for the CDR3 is TGCGCCAGCAGCCAAGATTGGTTTAGGGGGCCAAACTACGAGCAGTACTTC.

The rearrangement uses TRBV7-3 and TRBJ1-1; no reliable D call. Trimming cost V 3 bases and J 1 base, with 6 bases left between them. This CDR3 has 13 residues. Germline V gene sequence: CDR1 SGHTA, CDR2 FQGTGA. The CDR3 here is CASSFTENTEAFF. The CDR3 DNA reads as TGTGCCAGCAGCTTCACAGAGAACACTGAAGCTTTCTTT.

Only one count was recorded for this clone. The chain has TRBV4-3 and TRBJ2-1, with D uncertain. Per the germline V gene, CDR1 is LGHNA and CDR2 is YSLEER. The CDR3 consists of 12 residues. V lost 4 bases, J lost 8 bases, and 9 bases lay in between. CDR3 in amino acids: CASSRAKYEQFF. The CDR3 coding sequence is TGCGCCAGCAGCCGGGCAAAGTATGAGCAGTTCTTC.

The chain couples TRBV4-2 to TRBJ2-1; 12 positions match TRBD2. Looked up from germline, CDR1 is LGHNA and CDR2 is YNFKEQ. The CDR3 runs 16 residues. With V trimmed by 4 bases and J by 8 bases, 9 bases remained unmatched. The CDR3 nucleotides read TGTGCCAGCAGCCCTCTAGCGGGAGGGGACAGCGATGAGCAGTTCTTC. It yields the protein CASSPLAGGDSDEQFF.

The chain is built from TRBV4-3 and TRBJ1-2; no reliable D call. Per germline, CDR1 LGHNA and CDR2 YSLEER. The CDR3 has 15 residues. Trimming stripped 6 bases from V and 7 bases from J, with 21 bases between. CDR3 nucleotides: TGCGCCAGCAGGTCCTCGGGCGGGGTCGGACGTGGCTACACCTTC. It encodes CASRSSGGVGRGYTF.

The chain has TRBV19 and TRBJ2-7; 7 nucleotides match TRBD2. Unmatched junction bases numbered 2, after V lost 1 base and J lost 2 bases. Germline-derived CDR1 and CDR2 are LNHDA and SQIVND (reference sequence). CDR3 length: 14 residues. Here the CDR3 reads CASSIASGPYEQYF. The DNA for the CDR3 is TGTGCCAGTAGTATAGCTAGCGGCCCCTACGAGCAGTACTTC.

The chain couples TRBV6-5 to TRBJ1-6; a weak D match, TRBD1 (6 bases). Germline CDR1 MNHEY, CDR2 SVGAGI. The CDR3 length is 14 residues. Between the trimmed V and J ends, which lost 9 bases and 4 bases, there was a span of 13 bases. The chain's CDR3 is CASVGASYNSPLHF. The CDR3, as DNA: TGTGCCAGTGTGGGGGCCTCGTATAATTCACCCCTCCACTTT.

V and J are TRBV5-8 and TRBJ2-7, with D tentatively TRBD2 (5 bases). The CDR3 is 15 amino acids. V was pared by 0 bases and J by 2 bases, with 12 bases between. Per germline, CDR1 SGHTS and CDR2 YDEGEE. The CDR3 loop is CASSLGRGLAYEQYF. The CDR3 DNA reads TGTGCCAGCAGCTTGGGCCGCGGACTCGCCTACGAGCAGTACTTC.

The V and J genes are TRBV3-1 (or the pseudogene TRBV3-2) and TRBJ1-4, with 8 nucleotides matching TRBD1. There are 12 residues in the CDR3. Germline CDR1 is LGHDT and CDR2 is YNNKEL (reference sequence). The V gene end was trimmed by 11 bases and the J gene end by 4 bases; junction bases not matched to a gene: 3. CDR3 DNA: TGTGCCGTAACAGGGGGTAATGAAAAACTGTTTTTT. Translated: CAVTGGNEKLFF.